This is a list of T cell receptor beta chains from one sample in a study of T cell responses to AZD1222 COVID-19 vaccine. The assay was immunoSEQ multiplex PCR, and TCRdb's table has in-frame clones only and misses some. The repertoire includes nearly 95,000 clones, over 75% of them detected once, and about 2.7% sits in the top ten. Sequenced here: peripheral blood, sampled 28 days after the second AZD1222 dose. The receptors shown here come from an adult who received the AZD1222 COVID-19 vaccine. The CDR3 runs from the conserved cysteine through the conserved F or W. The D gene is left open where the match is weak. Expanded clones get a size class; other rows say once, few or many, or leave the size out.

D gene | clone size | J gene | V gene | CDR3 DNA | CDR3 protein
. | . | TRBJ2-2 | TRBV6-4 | TGTGCCAGCAGTGACTCGAGGAGTAACACCGGGGAGCTGTTTTTT | CASSDSRSNTGELFF
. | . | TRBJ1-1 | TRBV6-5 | TGTGCCAGCAGTTCTAGGACTGAAGCTTTCTTT | CASSSRTEAFF
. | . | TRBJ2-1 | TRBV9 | TGTGCCAGCACCCAGGGGTGGGGGGATGAGCAGTTCTTC | CASTQGWGDEQFF
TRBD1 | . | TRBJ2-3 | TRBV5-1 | TGCGCCAGCAGCTTTTCCGGGACAGGGGTCACAGATACGCAGTATTTT | CASSFSGTGVTDTQYF
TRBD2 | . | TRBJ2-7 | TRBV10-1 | TGCGCCAGCAGTGGCATTAGCGGGAAAGGGTACTACGAGCAGTACTTC | CASSGISGKGYYEQYF
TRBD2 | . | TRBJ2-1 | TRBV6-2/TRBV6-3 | TGTGCCAGCAGTTACATACTAGCGGGAGGTGAGCAGTTCTTC | CASSYILAGGEQFF
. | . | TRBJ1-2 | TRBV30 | TGTGCCTGGAGTGTTGGGTATGGCTACACCTTC | CAWSVGYGYTF
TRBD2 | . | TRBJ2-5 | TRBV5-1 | TGCGCCAGCAGCCCACTAGCGGGGGGTGAGACCCAGTACTTC | CASSPLAGGETQYF
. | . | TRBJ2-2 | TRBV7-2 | TGTGCCAGCAGCCGCGACACACCTTGGGGGGAGCTGTTTTTT | CASSRDTPWGELFF
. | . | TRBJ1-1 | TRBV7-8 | TGTGCCAGCAGCTTAGTTCGAAACACTGAAGCTTTCTTT | CASSLVRNTEAFF
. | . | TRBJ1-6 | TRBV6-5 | TGTGCCAGCAGACAGGGAGGGTCACCCCTCCACTTT | CASRQGGSPLHF
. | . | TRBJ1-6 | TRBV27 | TGTGCCAGCAGTTTGTCCGACTTGTTGGATTCACCCCTCCACTTT | CASSLSDLLDSPLHF
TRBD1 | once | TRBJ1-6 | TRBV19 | TGTGCCAGTAGTACCCACACAGGGGGAAATTCACCCCTCCACTTT | CASSTHTGGNSPLHF
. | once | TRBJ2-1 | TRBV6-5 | TGTGCCAGCAGTCCCCGCTCGGCTACCTACAATGAGCAGTTCTTC | CASSPRSATYNEQFF
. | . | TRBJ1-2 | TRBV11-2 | TGTGCCAGCAGCCTCAACCGGCTGGGGGCTAACTATGGCTACACCTTC | CASSLNRLGANYGYTF
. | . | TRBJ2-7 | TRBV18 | TGTGCCAGCTCACCACGGGACGGAGGCTACGAGCAGTACTTC | CASSPRDGGYEQYF
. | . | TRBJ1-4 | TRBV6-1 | TGTGCCAGCAGTGAACAGGGCTCTAATCAAAAACTGTTTTTT | CASSEQGSNQKLFF
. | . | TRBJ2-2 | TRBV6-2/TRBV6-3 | TGTGCCAGCAGTTACTCGACGGGCAGGACCGGGGAGCTGTTTTTT | CASSYSTGRTGELFF
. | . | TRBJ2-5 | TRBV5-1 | TGCGCCAGCAGCTCTCAGGGTGGAGAGACCCAGTACTTC | CASSSQGGETQYF
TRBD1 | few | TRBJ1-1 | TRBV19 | TGTGCCAGTAGTATCCGTGACAGGGGAGCTTTCTTT | CASSIRDRGAFF
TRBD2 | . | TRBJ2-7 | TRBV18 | TGTGCCAGCTCACCCAACCAGGCTAGCGGGACCTACGAGCAGTACTTC | CASSPNQASGTYEQYF
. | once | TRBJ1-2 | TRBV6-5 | TGTGCCAGCAGACCCGGGACACTTGGCTACACCTTC | CASRPGTLGYTF
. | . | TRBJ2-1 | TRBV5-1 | TGCGCCAGCAGCTTGGATTTGGCTCTCGGATATCACAATGAGCAGTTCTTC | CASSLDLALGYHNEQFF
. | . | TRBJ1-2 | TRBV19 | TGTGCCAGTAGTCTCCCCGGACTCGGTGGCTACACCTTC | CASSLPGLGGYTF
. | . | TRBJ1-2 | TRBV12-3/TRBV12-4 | TGTGCCAGCAGTTTAGCCATATCCACCTTC | CASSLAISTF
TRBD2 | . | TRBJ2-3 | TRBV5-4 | TGTGCCAGCAGCTTGTTAGCGGGATACACAGATACGCAGTATTTT | CASSLLAGYTDTQYF
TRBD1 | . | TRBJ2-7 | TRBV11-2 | TGTGCCAGCAGCTCGATCAACAACAGGGGTCAAAGCTACGAGCAGTACTTC | CASSSINNRGQSYEQYF
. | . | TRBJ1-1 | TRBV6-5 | TGTGCCAGCAGTTACCTGGGAGGGTCCACTGAAGCTTTCTTT | CASSYLGGSTEAFF
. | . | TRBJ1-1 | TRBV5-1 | TGCGCCAGCAGCTTTACGGCGGGGAGGGGTGAAGCTTTCTTT | CASSFTAGRGEAFF
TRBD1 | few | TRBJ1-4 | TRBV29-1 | TGCAGCGTCCTAACAGGGGGTGAAAAACTGTTTTTT | CSVLTGGEKLFF
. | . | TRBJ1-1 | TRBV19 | TGTGCCACCCGACTGGGTATGGTTGAAGCTTTCTTT | CATRLGMVEAFF
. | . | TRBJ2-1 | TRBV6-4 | TGTGCCAGCAGTGACTCAGGGGGGGGATCCTACAATGAGCAGTTCTTC | CASSDSGGGSYNEQFF
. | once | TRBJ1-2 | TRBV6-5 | TGTGCCAGCAGTAACACGAGACATGATGGCTACACCTTC | CASSNTRHDGYTF
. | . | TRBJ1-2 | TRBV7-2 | TGTGCCAGCAGCCTTGGCCGGGGCTACACCTTC | CASSLGRGYTF
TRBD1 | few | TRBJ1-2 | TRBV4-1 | TGCGCCAGCAGCCAAGATCAGGACAGGGGACGCTATGGCTACACCTTC | CASSQDQDRGRYGYTF
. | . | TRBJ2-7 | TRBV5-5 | TGTGCCAGTTTCCTCGGGGGAGGATCGAGCCACGAGCAGTACTTC | CASFLGGGSSHEQYF
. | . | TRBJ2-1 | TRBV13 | TGTGCCAGCAGGAAGAGGGCAGTCCCCTACAATGAGCAGTTCTTC | CASRKRAVPYNEQFF
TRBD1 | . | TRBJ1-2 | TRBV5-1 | TGCGCCAGCAGCTCGGGACAGCAGATCTATGGCTACACCTTC | CASSSGQQIYGYTF
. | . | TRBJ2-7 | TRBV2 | TGTGCCAGTTCGACGGGGGATTCCTACGGAGAGCAGTACTTC | CASSTGDSYGEQYF
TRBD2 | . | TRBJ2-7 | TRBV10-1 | TGCGCCAGCAGTGAGGGCGGGAGCTCCTACGAGCAGTACTTC | CASSEGGSSYEQYF
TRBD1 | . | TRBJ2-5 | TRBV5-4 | TGTGCCAGCAGCACATACAGGGGCTCGGAGACCCAGTACTTC | CASSTYRGSETQYF
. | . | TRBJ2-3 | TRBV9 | TGTGCCAGCAGCGTAGGGACTACACTCACAGATACGCAGTATTTT | CASSVGTTLTDTQYF
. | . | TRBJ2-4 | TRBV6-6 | TGTGCCAGCAGTGGACAGAAACTAGCCAAAAACATTCAGTACTTC | CASSGQKLAKNIQYF
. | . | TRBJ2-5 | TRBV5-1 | TGCGCCAGCAGCCCGTCCGGGGGGACCCAGTACTTC | CASSPSGGTQYF
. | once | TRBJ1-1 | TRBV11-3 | TGTGCCAGCAGCTTAGATCTGGTAACTGAAGCTTTCTTT | CASSLDLVTEAFF
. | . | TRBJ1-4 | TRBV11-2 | TGTGCCAGCAGCTTAGGGAATGAAAAACTGTTTTTT | CASSLGNEKLFF
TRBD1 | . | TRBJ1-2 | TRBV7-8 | TGTGCCAGCAGCTCGGGACAGACTGGCTACACCTTC | CASSSGQTGYTF
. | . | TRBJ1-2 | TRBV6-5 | TGTGCCAGCAGTTACCGGGTCAACTATGGCTACACCTTC | CASSYRVNYGYTF
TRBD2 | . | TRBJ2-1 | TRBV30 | TGTGCCTGGAGTCCGCTAGCGGGTACCAATGAGCAGTTCTTC | CAWSPLAGTNEQFF
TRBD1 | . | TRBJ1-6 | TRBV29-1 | TGCAGCGTTGAAAGGGACAGAAGAACTATATCACCCCTCCACTTT | CSVERDRRTISPLHF
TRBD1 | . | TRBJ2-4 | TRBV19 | TGTGCCAGTAGTGCCCGGGACAGACCACAGTACTTC | CASSARDRPQYF
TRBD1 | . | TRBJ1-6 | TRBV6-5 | TGTGCCAGCAGTTACGAGGGACAGGGGATGTCACCCCTCCACTTT | CASSYEGQGMSPLHF
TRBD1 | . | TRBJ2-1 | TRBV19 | TGTGCCAGTAGGGCGGAAGTGACAGGGTGGTACGATGAGCAGTTCTTC | CASRAEVTGWYDEQFF
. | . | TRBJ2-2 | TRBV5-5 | TGTGCCAGCAGCTTGTCTGAGAACACCGGGGAGCTGTTTTTT | CASSLSENTGELFF
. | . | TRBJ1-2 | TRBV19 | TGTGCCAGTAGTCAAATTGGAAACGGACACTCTCGGGATGGCTACACCTTC | CASSQIGNGHSRDGYTF
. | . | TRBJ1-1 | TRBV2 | TGTGCCAGCACCCTCCTTGGGACGGGGAACACTGAAGCTTTCTTT | CASTLLGTGNTEAFF
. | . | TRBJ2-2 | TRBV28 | TGTGCCAGCGCGAGGGCGAACACCGGGGAGCTGTTTTTT | CASARANTGELFF
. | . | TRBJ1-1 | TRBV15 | TGTGCCACCAGCAGAGATTTGGGATCCACTGAAGCTTTCTTT | CATSRDLGSTEAFF
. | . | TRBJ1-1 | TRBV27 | TGTGCCAGCGGGAAGATGAACACTGAAGCTTTCTTT | CASGKMNTEAFF